These T cell receptor beta chains were read from a single sample in a study of T-cell memory formation after mild COVID-19. TCRdb re-derived calls from the 5' RACE reads in MiXCR, one entry per CDR3 protein. The table lists more than 25,000 distinct CDR3 sequences, 6% to 9.5% of them singletons. The specimen sequenced was PBMCs or a T cell subset sorted from them (not recorded which). The receptors derive from an adult woman who had mild COVID-19 (a few samples of this study predate the infection). Cell type and time point are not known. Each CDR3 is given with its conserved first and last residue. Each record gives: J gene, D gene, clone size, V gene, CDR3 DNA, CDR3 protein. The D gene is left open where the match is weak. The listing skips clone size in some rows; elsewhere it reads once, few, many or a size class.

j_gene: TRBJ2-3; d_gene: TRBD1; abundance: many; v_gene: TRBV30; CDR3nt: TGTGCCTGGTATGACAGGGAACCTAGCACAGATACGCAGTATTTT; CDR3aa: CAWYDREPSTDTQYF
j_gene: TRBJ2-7; d_gene: NA; abundance: medium-sized; v_gene: TRBV11-2; CDR3nt: TGTGCCAGCAGCCGGGGGACCTACGAGCAGTACTTC; CDR3aa: CASSRGTYEQYF
j_gene: TRBJ2-7; d_gene: NA; abundance: many; v_gene: TRBV5-4; CDR3nt: TGTGCCAGCAGCCCCGGCCCAGGGAAGGACGAGCAGTACTTC; CDR3aa: CASSPGPGKDEQYF
j_gene: TRBJ1-2; d_gene: NA; abundance: many; v_gene: TRBV19; CDR3nt: TGTGCCAGTAGTAGGGCAACGGGAGGCTACACCTTC; CDR3aa: CASSRATGGYTF
j_gene: TRBJ2-5; d_gene: NA; abundance: many; v_gene: TRBV7-9; CDR3nt: TGTGCCAGCGGCCGGGCGGGGGAGACCCAGTACTTC; CDR3aa: CASGRAGETQYF
j_gene: TRBJ2-4; d_gene: NA; abundance: many; v_gene: TRBV29-1; CDR3nt: TGCAGCGTTGAGGCTAGCACCCGATCCGGGGCCAAAAACATTCAGTACTTC; CDR3aa: CSVEASTRSGAKNIQYF
j_gene: TRBJ1-2; d_gene: NA; abundance: many; v_gene: TRBV15; CDR3nt: TGTGCCACCACCAGCACTGGGGTCCATATTCTTAACTATGGCTACACCTTC; CDR3aa: CATTSTGVHILNYGYTF
j_gene: TRBJ2-1; d_gene: TRBD2; abundance: NA; v_gene: TRBV29-1; CDR3nt: TGCAGCGTCGAGGGCGGGGGGTTTTACAATGAGCAGTTCTTC; CDR3aa: CSVEGGGFYNEQFF
j_gene: TRBJ2-1; d_gene: NA; abundance: many; v_gene: TRBV5-1; CDR3nt: TGCGCCAGCAGCTCGACTAGTTGGGAGCAGTTCTTC; CDR3aa: CASSSTSWEQFF
j_gene: TRBJ1-2; d_gene: NA; abundance: many; v_gene: TRBV4-1; CDR3nt: TGCGCCAGCAGCCAAGAGCAGGGTCCTTTCTATGGCTACACCTTC; CDR3aa: CASSQEQGPFYGYTF
j_gene: TRBJ1-2; d_gene: NA; abundance: many; v_gene: TRBV10-3; CDR3nt: TGTGCCATCCGGCCCGACAGGACGAACTATGGCTACACCTTC; CDR3aa: CAIRPDRTNYGYTF
j_gene: TRBJ2-5; d_gene: NA; abundance: many; v_gene: TRBV19; CDR3nt: TGTGCCAGTAGTATAGATTTGCGGGGGCGGCAAGAGACCCAGTACTTC; CDR3aa: CASSIDLRGRQETQYF
j_gene: TRBJ2-7; d_gene: NA; abundance: many; v_gene: TRBV7-9; CDR3nt: TGTGCCAGCAGCCTCGAGGGGGGGCGAGGTGCCGAGCAGTACTTC; CDR3aa: CASSLEGGRGAEQYF
j_gene: TRBJ2-2; d_gene: TRBD2; abundance: medium-sized; v_gene: TRBV15; CDR3nt: TGTGCCACCAGCAGTGGGGGACTAGATGCCACCGGGGAGCTGTTTTTT; CDR3aa: CATSSGGLDATGELFF
j_gene: TRBJ1-2; d_gene: TRBD1; abundance: many; v_gene: TRBV7-8; CDR3nt: TGTGCCAGCAGCTTAGTGGGGACAGGGGATGGCTACACCTTC; CDR3aa: CASSLVGTGDGYTF
j_gene: TRBJ2-2; d_gene: TRBD1; abundance: NA; v_gene: TRBV27; CDR3nt: TGTGCCAGCAGAATGGGACAGCGGTCCATCACCGGGGAGCTGTTTTTT; CDR3aa: CASRMGQRSITGELFF
j_gene: TRBJ1-2; d_gene: NA; abundance: many; v_gene: TRBV5-6; CDR3nt: TGTGCCAGCAGCTTCAGTAACAGTGGCTACACCTTC; CDR3aa: CASSFSNSGYTF
j_gene: TRBJ2-6; d_gene: TRBD1; abundance: many; v_gene: TRBV6-1; CDR3nt: TGTGCCAGCGGAAACAGGGGTGCCGGGGCCAACGTCCTGACTTTC; CDR3aa: CASGNRGAGANVLTF
j_gene: TRBJ1-1; d_gene: NA; abundance: NA; v_gene: TRBV7-9; CDR3nt: TGTGCCAGCAACCCGACCCGAGGGGGTGGTAAAACTGAAGCTTTCTTT; CDR3aa: CASNPTRGGGKTEAFF
j_gene: TRBJ2-5; d_gene: TRBD2; abundance: NA; v_gene: TRBV5-8; CDR3nt: TGTGCCAGCAAGTGGACTAGTGGGAGGGAGACCCAGTACTTC; CDR3aa: CASKWTSGRETQYF
j_gene: TRBJ2-7; d_gene: NA; abundance: medium-sized; v_gene: TRBV6-2/TRBV6-3; CDR3nt: TGTGCCAGCAGTCTGCCGGACAGTTCCTACGAGCAGTACTTC; CDR3aa: CASSLPDSSYEQYF
j_gene: TRBJ1-2; d_gene: TRBD1; abundance: many; v_gene: TRBV7-3; CDR3nt: TGTGCCAGCAGCTTAACGAAGGGACAGAGAAACTATGGCTACACCTTC; CDR3aa: CASSLTKGQRNYGYTF
j_gene: TRBJ2-7; d_gene: NA; abundance: many; v_gene: TRBV20-1; CDR3nt: TGCAGTGCTAGTCGGGCGGCGGCCGAAGAGCAGTACTTC; CDR3aa: CSASRAAAEEQYF
j_gene: TRBJ2-2; d_gene: TRBD1; abundance: NA; v_gene: TRBV9; CDR3nt: TGTGCCAGCAGCGCAAGACAGGGGGGAACCGGGGAGCTGTTTTTT; CDR3aa: CASSARQGGTGELFF